What follows describes a single TCR beta chain. Its antigen is currently unknown. This specimen comes from a study of regulatory T cells in long-lasting Graves disease. Study in general: The study counted Graves' disease as persistent given over 5 years of antithyroid drugs and positive TSH receptor antibodies. Study observations and caveats: Favored usage of TRBV28, TRBJ1-2 and TRBJ2-5 was recorded in persistent disease.

This CDR3 region has 14 residues. The germline CDR1 and CDR2 sequences are MNHEY and SMNVEV (reference sequence). After removal of 5 bases from V and 3 bases from J, the junction contained 2 bases not matched to a gene. Arm-PCR with iRepertoire HTBI primers amplified the CDR3 regions for these TCR beta libraries. Each CDR3 protein gets one entry after TCRdb re-called the multiplex PCR reads with MiXCR. The sample has about 470,000 distinct CDR3 sequences; less than 25% are singletons. Indicated time point: persistent/refractory GD, antithyroid drugs over 5 years with positive TRAb. TCR sequences were obtained from RNA taken from PBMCs.

This receptor was taken from a female donor with Graves disease. The sequenced sample was peripheral blood mononuclear cells (PBMCs), obtained when the disease was refractory, from a patient treated with antithyroid drugs. The chain employs TRBV27 and TRBJ1-5; 9 bases fit TRBD1. The DNA of the CDR3 is TGTGCCAGCAGTGGACAGGGGAACAATCAGCCCCAGCATTTT. This codes for CASSGQGNNQPQHF.